This T cell receptor (beta chain) came from a study of blood T cell repertoires in COVID-19. As for the study in general: COVID-19 samples collected from the United States, Italy and Spain covered acute and convalescent phases.

This CDR3 is built from 14 residues. Germline CDR1 is SGHDT and CDR2 is YYEEEE. The V end was cut by 2 bases, the J end by 7 bases, with 15 bases between. Seattle participants joined during active infection and were tracked over time. As originally analysed: Estimation of nucleated cell counts relied on the amplification of reference gene primers. The method was immunoSEQ multiplex PCR; TCRdb's version includes in-frame clones alone and lacks a portion of them. V, J and clone size derive from that table, while D and trimming were established from the DNA sequence. The sample yields 110,000 or so clones, around 85% seen once.

This clonotype was sampled from a woman in her sixties or seventies with COVID-19, enrolled during active disease. The sequencing sample was made of peripheral blood. J is TRBJ1-2 and V is TRBV5-6, with D perhaps matching TRBD1 (5 bases). The CDR3 is CASSFTAGSTGYTF. CDR3 DNA: TGTGCCAGCAGCTTTACGGCAGGGTCCACTGGCTACACCTTC.